This TCR beta chain was observed in a study of Ad26.COV2.S vaccination and SARS-CoV-2 variants. At the level of the study: By the intramuscular route, Ad26.COV2.S was given once, or twice 56 days apart.

Treatment noted: about 20 received Ad26.COV2.S at low or high dose, single or two shots; about 5 received placebo; per-sample allocation not given. Sampling was performed 63 days after the first vaccine or placebo injection. Study-wide findings and caveats: Vaccine and placebo recipients had similar non-spike TCR breadth. Marked by substantial breadth, spike-specific CD8+ and CD4+ T cell responses were reportedly seen after vaccination.

A note on this clone: Antigen unknown.

Germline V CDR1 and CDR2: LNHDA, SQIVND (reference sequence). V shed 2 bases and J shed 0 bases, with 17 bases lying between them. The CDR3 covers 17 residues. Method: immunoSEQ multiplex PCR; TCRdb's copy keeps in-frame clones and lacks some. Of a few hundred thousand clones listed, 83% are singletons. This chain uses TRBV19 with TRBJ2-7; possible D gene TRBD2, 6 bases. This receptor was taken from a person between 18 and 65 years old who received the Ad26.COV2.S COVID-19 vaccine or a placebo. This specimen consisted of peripheral blood, obtained in a trial of Ad26.COV2.S vaccine versus placebo. CDR3 residues: CASSIFAGSDFSYEQYF. The CDR3 bases are TGTGCCAGTAGTATATTCGCGGGGTCCGACTTCTCCTACGAGCAGTACTTC. Full variable domain (remainder filled in from reference TRBV19 and TRBJ2-7): DGGITQSPKYLFRKEGQNVTLSCEQNLNHDAMYWYRQDPGQGLRLIYYSQIVNDFQKGDIAEGYSVSREKKESFPLTVTSAQKNPTAFYLCASSIFAGSDFSYEQYFGPGTRLTVT.